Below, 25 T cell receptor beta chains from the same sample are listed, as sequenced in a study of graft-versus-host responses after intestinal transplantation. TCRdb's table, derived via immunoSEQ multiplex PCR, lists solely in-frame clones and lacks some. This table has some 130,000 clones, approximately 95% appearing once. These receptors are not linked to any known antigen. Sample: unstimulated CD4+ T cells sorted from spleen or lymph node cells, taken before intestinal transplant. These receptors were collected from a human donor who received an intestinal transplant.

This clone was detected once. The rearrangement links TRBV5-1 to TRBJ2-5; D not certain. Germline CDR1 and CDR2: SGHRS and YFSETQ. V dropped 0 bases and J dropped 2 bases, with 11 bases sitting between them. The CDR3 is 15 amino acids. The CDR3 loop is CASSLGHQVQETQYF. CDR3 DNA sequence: TGCGCCAGCAGCTTGGGACACCAAGTTCAAGAGACCCAGTACTTC.

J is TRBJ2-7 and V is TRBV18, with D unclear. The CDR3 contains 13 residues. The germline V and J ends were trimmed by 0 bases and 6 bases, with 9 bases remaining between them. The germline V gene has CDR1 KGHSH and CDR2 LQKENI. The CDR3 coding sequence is TGTGCCAGCTCACCACCGACCACGGGCGAGCAGTACTTC. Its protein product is CASSPPTTGEQYF.

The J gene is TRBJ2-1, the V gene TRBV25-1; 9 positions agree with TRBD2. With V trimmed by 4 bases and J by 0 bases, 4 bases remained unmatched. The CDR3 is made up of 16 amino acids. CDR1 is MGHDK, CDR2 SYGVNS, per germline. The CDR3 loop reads CASSASGTSSYNEQFF. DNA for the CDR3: TGTGCCAGCAGTGCTAGCGGGACGAGCTCCTACAATGAGCAGTTCTTC.

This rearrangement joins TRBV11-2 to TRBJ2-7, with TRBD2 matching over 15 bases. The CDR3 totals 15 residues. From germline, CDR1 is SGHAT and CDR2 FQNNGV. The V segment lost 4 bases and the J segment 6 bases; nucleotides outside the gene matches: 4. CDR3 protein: CASSSPGLAGGEQYF. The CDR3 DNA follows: TGTGCCAGCAGCTCACCGGGACTAGCGGGAGGCGAGCAGTACTTC.

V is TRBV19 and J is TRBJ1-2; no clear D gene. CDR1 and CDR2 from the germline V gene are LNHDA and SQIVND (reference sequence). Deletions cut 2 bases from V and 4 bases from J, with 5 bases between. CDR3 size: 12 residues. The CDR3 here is CASSIIGYGYTF. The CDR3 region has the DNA TGTGCCAGTAGTATAATCGGCTATGGCTACACCTTC.

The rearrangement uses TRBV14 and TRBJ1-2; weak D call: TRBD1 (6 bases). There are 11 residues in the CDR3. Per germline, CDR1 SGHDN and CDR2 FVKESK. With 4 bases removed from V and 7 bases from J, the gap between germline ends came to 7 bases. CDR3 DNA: TGTGCCAGCAGCCCGGACAGTGGCTACACCTTC. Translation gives CASSPDSGYTF.

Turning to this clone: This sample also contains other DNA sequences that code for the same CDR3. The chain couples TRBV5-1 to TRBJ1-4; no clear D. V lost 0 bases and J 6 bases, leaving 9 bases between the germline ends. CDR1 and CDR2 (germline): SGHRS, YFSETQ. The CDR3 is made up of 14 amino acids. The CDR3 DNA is TGCGCCAGCAGCTTGGTGGGAGGCGATGAAAAACTGTTTTTT. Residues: CASSLVGGDEKLFF.

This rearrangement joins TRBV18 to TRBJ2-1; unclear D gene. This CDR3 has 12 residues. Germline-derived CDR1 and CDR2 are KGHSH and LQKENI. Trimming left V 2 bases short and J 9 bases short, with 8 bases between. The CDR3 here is CASSPDSGEQFF. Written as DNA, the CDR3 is TGTGCCAGCTCACCAGATTCGGGTGAGCAGTTCTTC.

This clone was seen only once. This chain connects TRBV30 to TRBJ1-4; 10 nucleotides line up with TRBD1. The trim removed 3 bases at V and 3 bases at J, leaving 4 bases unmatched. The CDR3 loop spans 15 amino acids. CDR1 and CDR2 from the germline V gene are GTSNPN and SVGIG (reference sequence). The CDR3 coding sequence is TGTGCCTGGAGACCCGGACAGGGGGCTAATGAAAAACTGTTTTTT. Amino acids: CAWRPGQGANEKLFF.

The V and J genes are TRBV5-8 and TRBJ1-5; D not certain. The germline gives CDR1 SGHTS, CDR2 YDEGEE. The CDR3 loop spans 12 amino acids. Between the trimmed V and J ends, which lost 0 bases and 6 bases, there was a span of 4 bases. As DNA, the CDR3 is TGTGCCAGCAGCTTGGCCGGTCAGCCCCAGCATTTT. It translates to CASSLAGQPQHF.

CDR3 amino acids: CASRPDTTNYGYTF. The CDR3 nucleotides are TGTGCCAGCAGACCCGACACGACTAACTATGGCTACACCTTC. The rearrangement uses TRBV6-5 and TRBJ1-2; D is uncertain. There are 14 residues in the CDR3. CDR1 and CDR2 from the germline V gene are MNHEY and SVGAGI. The germline V and J ends were trimmed by 6 bases and 0 bases, with 11 bases remaining between them.

In DNA, the CDR3 is TGTGCCAGCAGCCAAAAAGGACAGGGGTACAATGAGCAGTTCTTC. The encoded protein is CASSQKGQGYNEQFF. The chain recombines TRBV4-2 with TRBJ2-1; 9 bases map to TRBD1. Germline V gene data show CDR1 as LGHNA and CDR2 as YNFKEQ. This CDR3 is built from 15 residues. The V gene end was trimmed by 2 bases and the J gene end by 4 bases; junction bases not matched to a gene: 3.

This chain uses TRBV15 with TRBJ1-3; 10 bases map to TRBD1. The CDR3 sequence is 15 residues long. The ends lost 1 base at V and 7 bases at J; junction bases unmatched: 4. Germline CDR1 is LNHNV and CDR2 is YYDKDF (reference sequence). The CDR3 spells CATSRVTGGSNTIYF. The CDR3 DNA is TGTGCCACCAGCAGAGTGACAGGGGGCTCGAACACCATATATTTT.

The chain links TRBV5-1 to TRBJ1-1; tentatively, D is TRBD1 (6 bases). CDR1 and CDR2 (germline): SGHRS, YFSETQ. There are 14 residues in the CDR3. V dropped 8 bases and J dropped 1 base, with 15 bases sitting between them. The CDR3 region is CASRRQTGNTEAFF. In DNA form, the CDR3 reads TGCGCCAGTAGGCGTCAGACAGGGAACACTGAAGCTTTCTTT.

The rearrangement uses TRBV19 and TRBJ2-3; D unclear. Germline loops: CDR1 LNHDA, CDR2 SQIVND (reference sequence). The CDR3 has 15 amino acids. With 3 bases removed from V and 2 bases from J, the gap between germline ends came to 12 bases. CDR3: CASSIGGLLTDTQYF. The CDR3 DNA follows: TGTGCCAGTAGTATTGGCGGCCTCCTCACAGATACGCAGTATTTT.

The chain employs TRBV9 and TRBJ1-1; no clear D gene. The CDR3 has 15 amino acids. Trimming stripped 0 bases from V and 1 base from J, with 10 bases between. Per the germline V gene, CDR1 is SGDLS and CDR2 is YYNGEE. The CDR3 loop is CASSVGLAGNTEAFF. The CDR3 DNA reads TGTGCCAGCAGCGTAGGGTTAGCAGGGAACACTGAAGCTTTCTTT. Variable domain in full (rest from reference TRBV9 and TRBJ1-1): DSGVTQTPKHLITATGQRVTLRCSPRSGDLSVYWYQQSLDQGLQFLIQYYNGEERAKGNILERFSAQQFPDLHSELNLSSLELGDSALYFCASSVGLAGNTEAFFGQGTRLTVV.

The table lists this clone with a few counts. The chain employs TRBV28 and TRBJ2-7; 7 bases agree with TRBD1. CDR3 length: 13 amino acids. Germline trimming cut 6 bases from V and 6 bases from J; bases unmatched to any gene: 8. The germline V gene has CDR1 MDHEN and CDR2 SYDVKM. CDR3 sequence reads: CASRTGNLVEQYF. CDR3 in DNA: TGTGCCAGCAGGACAGGGAATCTAGTCGAGCAGTACTTC. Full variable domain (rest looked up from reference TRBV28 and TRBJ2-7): DVKVTQSSRYLVKRTGEKVFLECVQDMDHENMFWYRQDPGLGLRLIYFSYDVKMKEKGDIPEGYSVSREKKERFSLILESASTNQTSMYLCASRTGNLVEQYFGPGTRLTVT.

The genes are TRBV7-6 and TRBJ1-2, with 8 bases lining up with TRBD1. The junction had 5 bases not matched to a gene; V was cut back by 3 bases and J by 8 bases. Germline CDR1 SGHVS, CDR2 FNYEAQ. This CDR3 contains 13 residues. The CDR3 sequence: CASSLGQAQGYTF. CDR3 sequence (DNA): TGTGCCAGCAGCTTGGGACAGGCTCAGGGCTACACCTTC.

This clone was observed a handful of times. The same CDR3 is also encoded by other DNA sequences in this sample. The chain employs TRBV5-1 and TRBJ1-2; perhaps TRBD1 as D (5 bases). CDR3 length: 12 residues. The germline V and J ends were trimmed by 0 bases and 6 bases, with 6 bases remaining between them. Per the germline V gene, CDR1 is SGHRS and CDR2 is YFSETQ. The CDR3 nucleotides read TGCGCCAGCAGCTTGGCGGGGGATGGCTACACCTTC. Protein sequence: CASSLAGDGYTF. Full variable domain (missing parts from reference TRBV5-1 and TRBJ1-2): KAGVTQTPRYLIKTRGQQVTLSCSPISGHRSVSWYQQTPGQGLQFLFEYFSETQRNKGNFPGRFSGRQFSNSRSEMNVSTLELGDSALYLCASSLAGDGYTFGSGTRLTVV.

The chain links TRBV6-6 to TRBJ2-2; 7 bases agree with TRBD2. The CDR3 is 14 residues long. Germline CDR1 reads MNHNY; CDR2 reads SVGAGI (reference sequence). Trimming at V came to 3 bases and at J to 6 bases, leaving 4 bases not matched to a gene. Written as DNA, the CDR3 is TGTGCCAGCAGTTATCGGGGGGAGGCCGGGGAGCTGTTTTTT. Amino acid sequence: CASSYRGEAGELFF.

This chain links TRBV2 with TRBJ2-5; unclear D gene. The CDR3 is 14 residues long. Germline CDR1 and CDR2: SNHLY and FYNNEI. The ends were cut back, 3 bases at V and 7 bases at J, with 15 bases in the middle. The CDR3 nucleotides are TGTGCCAGCAGTGACTTTTGGCAGGATGGGACCCAGTACTTC. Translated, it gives CASSDFWQDGTQYF.

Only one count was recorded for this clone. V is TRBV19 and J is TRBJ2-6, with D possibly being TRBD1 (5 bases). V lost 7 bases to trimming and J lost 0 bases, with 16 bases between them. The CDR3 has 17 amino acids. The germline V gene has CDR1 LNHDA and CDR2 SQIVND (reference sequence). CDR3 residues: CASKPPTGYSGANVLTF. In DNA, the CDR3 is TGTGCCAGTAAACCCCCAACAGGTTACTCTGGGGCCAACGTCCTGACTTTC.

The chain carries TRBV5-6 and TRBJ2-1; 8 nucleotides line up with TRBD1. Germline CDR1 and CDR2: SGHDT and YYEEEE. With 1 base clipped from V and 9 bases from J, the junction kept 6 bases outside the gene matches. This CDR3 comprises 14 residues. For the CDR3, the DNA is TGTGCCAGCAGCTTGCGTCAGGGGGCTAGTGAGCAGTTCTTC. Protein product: CASSLRQGASEQFF.

In DNA, the CDR3 is TGTGCCAGCAGCTCCACGATGGGACAGGGGATCGCCGGGGAGCTGTTTTTT. Translation: CASSSTMGQGIAGELFF. V is TRBV7-9 and J is TRBJ2-2; TRBD1 agrees at 10 bases. The CDR3 loop spans 17 amino acids. V dropped 4 bases and J dropped 6; count of bases not matched to a gene: 11. Germline CDR1 reads SEHNR; CDR2 reads FQNEAQ (reference sequence).

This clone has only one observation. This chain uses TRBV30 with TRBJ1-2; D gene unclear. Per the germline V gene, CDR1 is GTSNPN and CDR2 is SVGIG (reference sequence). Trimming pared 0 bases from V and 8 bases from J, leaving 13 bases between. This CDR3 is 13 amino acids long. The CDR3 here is CAWSVDMGGGYTF. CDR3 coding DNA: TGTGCCTGGAGTGTCGACATGGGAGGGGGCTACACCTTC.